This T cell receptor beta chain derives from a study of vaccination and CD4 T cells after COVID-19. For the study at large: Either the Pfizer-BioNTech BNT162b2 or Moderna mRNA-1273 vaccine was given as two doses. Drawing of post-COVID samples took place a median about 100 days after diagnosis (range 35 to 161). Blood was drawn a median roughly 79 days post second dose, range 14 to 241.

The V and J ends lost 6 bases and 4 bases respectively, with 9 bases between them. Germline CDR1 SGHTA, CDR2 FQGNSA. This CDR3 is 12 amino acids long. Stated treatment: roughly ten-day PBMC culture with coronavirus spike peptide pools or control peptides (ViraFEST assay). Cultures got half-medium changes with IL-2 on days 3 and 7. Only one count was recorded for this clonotype. Its antigen is still unknown. Sequencing of the DNA from cultured CD4+ T cells was carried out with the Oncomine TCR Beta short-read assay. TCRdb reprocessed the PCR reads via MiXCR and lists one record per CDR3 protein. The sample records some 25,000 distinct CDR3 sequences, about 52% being singletons.

Sequencing was carried out using CD4+ T cells from blood, cultured in vitro. The rearrangement joins TRBV7-2 to TRBJ2-5; D is unresolved. The source is a human donor who had recovered from COVID-19. The CDR3 is CASSSARETQYF. The CDR3 DNA reads TGTGCCAGCAGTTCCGCTAGAGAGACCCAGTACTTC.